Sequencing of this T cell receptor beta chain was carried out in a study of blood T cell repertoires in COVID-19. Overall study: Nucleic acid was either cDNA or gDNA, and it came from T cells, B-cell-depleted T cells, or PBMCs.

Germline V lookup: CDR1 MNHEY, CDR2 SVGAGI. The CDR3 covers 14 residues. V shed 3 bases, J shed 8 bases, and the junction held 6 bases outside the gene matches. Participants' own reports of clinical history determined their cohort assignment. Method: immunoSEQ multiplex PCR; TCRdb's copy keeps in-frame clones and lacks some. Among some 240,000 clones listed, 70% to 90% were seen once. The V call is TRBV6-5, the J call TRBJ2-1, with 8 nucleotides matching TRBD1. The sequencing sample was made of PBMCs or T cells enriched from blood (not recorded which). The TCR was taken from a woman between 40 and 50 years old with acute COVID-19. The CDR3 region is CASSYRQGRYEQFF. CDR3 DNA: TGTGCCAGCAGTTATCGACAGGGGAGGTATGAGCAGTTCTTC.